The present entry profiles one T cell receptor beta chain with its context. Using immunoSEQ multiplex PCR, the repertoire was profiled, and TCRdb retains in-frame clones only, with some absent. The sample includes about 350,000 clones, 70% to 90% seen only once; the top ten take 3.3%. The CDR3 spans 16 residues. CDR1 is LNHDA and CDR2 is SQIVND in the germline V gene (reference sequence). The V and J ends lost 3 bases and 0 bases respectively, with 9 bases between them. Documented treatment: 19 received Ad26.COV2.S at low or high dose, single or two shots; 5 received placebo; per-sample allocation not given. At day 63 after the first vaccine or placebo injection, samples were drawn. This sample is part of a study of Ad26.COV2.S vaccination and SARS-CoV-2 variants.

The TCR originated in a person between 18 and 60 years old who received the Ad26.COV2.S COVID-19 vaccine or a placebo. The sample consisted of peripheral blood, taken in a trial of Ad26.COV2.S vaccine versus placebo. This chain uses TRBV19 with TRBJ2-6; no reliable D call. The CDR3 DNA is TGTGCCAGTAGTATTAGGTTTATCTCTGGGGCCAACGTCCTGACTTTC. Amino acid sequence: CASSIRFISGANVLTF.